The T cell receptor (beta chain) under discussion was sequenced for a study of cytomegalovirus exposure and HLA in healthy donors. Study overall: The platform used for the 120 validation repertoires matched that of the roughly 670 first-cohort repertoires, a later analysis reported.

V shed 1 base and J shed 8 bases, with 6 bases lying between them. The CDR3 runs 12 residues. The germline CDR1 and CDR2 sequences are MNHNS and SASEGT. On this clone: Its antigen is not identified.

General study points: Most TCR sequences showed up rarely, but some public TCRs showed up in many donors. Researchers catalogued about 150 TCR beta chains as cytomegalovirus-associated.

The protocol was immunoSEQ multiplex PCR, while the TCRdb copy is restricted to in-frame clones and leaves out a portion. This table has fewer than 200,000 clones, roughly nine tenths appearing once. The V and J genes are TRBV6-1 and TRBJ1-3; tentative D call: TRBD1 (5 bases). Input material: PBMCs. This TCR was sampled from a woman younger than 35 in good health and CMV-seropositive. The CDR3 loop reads CASSEGGHTIYF. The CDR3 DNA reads TGTGCCAGCAGTGAAGGGGGCCACACCATATATTTT.